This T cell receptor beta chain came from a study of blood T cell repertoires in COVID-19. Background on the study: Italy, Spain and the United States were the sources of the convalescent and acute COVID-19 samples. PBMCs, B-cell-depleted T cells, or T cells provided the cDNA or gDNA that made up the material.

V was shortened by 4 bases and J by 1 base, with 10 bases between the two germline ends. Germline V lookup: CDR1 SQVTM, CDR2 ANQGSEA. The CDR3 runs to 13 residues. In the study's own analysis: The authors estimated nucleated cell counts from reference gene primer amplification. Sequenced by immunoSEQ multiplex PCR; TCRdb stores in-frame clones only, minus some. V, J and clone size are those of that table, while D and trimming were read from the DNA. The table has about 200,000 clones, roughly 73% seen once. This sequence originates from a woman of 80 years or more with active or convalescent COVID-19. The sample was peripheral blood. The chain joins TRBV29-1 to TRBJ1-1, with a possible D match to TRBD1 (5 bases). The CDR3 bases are TGCAGCGTTGTAGGGCAGGGGAACACTGAAGCTTTCTTT. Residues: CSVVGQGNTEAFF.